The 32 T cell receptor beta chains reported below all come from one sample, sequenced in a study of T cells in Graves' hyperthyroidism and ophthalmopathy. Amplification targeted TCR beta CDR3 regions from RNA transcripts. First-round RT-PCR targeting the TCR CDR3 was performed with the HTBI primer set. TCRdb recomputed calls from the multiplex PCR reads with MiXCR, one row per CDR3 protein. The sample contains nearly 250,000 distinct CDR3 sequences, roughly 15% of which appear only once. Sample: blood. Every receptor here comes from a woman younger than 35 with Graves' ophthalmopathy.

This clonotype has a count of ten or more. The CDR3 DNA reads TGCGCCAGCAGCCATCAGAGGGACACTGAAGCTTTCTTT. The encoded protein is CASSHQRDTEAFF. J is TRBJ1-1 and V is TRBV10-1; D unresolved. CDR3 size: 13 residues. V was clipped by 6 bases and J by 3 bases, with 11 bases between them. The V gene's germline CDR1 is WNHNN and CDR2 SYGVQD (reference sequence).

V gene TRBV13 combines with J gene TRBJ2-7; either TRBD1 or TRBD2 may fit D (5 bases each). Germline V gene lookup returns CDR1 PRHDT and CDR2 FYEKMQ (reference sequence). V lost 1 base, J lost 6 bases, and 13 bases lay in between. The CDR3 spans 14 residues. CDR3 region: CASSLESGQAEQYF. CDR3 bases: TGTGCCAGCAGCTTAGAATCGGGGCAGGCCGAGCAGTACTTC.

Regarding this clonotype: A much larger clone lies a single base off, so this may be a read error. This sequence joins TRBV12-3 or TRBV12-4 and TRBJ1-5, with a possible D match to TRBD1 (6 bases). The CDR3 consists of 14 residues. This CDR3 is CASSPDRYNQLQHF. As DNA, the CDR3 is TGTGCCAGCAGTCCCGACAGGTACAATCAGCTCCAGCATTTT.

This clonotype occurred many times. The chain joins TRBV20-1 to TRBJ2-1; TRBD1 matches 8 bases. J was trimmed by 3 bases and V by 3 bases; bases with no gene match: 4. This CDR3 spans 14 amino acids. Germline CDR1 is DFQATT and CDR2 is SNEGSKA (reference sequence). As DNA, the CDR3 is TGCAGTGCTAGCCTGGACAGGGACTACAATGAGCAGTTCTTC. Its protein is CSASLDRDYNEQFF.

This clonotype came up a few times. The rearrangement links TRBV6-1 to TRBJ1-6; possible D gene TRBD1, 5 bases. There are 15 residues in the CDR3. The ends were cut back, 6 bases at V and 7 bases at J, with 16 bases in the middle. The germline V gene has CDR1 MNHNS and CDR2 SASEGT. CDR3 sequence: CASSSRRGGNSPLHF. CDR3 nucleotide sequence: TGTGCCAGCAGCTCCCGAAGGGGTGGAAATTCACCCCTCCACTTT.

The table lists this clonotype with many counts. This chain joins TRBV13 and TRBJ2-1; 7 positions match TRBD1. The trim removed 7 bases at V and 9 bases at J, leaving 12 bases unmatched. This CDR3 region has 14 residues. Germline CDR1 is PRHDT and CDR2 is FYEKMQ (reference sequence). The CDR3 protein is CASTNRGLFSEQFF. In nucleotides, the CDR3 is TGTGCCAGCACGAACAGGGGTTTGTTCAGTGAGCAGTTCTTC.

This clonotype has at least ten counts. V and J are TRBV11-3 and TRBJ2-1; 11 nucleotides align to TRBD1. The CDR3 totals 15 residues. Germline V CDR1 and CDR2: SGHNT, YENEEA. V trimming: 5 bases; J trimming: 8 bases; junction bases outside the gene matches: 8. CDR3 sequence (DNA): TGTGCCAGCAGCATAGGACAGGGGGCAATGGATGAGCAGTTCTTC. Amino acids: CASSIGQGAMDEQFF.

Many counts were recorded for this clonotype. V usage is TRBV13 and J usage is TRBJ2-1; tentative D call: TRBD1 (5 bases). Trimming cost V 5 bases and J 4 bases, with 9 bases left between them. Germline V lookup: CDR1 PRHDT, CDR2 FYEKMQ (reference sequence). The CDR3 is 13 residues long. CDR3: CASSQPGYNEQFF. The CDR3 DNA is TGTGCCAGCAGCCAACCAGGGTACAATGAGCAGTTCTTC.

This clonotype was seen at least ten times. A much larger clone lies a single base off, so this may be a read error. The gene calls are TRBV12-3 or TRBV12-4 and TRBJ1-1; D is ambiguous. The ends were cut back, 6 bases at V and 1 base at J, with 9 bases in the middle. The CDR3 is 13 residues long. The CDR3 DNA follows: TGTGCCAGCAGGGTGACGGAGAACACTGAAGCTTTCTTT. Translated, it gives CASRVTENTEAFF.

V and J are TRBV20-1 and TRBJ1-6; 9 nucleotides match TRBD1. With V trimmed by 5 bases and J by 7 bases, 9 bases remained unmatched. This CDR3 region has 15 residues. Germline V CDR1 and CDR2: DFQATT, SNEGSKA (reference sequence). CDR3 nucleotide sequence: TGCAGTGCTGACGCCCGGGACAGGGCAAATTCACCCCTCCACTTT. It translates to CSADARDRANSPLHF.

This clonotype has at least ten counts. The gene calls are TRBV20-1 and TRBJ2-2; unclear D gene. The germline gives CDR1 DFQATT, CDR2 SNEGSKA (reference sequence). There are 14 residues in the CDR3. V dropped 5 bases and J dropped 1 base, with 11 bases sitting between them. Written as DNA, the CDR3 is TGCAGTGCTCCCGGGTCTCTGAACACCGGGGAGCTGTTTTTT. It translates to CSAPGSLNTGELFF.

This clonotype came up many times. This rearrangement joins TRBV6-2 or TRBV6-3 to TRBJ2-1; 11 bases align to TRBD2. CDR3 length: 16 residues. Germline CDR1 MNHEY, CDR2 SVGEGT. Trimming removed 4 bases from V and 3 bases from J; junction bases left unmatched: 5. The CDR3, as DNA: TGTGCCAGCAGTTTAACTAGCGGGAGTATCTACAATGAGCAGTTCTTC. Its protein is CASSLTSGSIYNEQFF.

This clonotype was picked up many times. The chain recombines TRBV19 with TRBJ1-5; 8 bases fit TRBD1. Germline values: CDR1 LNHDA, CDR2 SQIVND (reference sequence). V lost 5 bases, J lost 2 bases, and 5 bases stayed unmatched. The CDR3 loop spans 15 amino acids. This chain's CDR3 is CASSARGPGNQPQHF. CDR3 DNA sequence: TGTGCCAGTAGTGCCAGGGGGCCTGGCAATCAGCCCCAGCATTTT.

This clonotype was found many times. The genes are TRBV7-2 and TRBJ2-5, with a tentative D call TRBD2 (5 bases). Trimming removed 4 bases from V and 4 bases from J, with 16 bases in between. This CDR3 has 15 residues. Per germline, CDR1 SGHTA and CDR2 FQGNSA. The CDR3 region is CASSSSAASRETQYF. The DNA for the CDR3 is TGTGCCAGCAGCTCAAGCGCCGCTAGCCGAGAGACCCAGTACTTC.

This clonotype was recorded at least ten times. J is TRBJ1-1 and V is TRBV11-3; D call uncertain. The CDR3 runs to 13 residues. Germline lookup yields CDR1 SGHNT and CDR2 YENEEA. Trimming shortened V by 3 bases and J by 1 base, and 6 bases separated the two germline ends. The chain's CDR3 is CASSLTQNTEAFF. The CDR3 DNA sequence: TGTGCCAGCAGCTTGACCCAGAACACTGAAGCTTTCTTT.

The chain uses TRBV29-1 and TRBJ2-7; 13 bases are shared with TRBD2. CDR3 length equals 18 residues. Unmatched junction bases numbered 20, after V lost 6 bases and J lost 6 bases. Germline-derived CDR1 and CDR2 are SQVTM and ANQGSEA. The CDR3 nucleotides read TGCAGCGTCTGTTTGATCGGGACTAGCGGGGCGCCACCCGGCGAGCAGTACTTC. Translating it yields CSVCLIGTSGAPPGEQYF.

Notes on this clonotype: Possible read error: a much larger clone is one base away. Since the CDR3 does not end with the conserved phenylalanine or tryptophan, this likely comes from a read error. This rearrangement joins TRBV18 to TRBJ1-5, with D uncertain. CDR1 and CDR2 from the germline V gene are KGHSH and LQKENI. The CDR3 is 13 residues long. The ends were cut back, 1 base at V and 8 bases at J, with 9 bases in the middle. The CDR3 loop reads CASSPQQDEPQHL. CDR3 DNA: TGTGCCAGCTCACCACAGCAAGACGAGCCCCAGCATCTT.

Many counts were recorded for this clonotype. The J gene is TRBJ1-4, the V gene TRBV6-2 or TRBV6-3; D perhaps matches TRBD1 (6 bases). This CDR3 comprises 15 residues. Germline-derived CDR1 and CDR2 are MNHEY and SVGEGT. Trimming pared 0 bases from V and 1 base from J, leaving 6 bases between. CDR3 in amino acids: CASSYSDRTNEKLFF. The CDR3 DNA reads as TGTGCCAGCAGTTACTCGGACAGAACTAATGAAAAACTGTTTTTT.

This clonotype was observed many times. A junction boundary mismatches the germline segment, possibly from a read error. The CDR3 bases are TGTGCCAGCAGCCGGGGACGCGGGGGGAGATCTGATACGCTGTATTTT. Its protein is CASSRGRGGRSDTLYF. J is TRBJ2-3 and V is TRBV11-2; 8 nucleotides align to TRBD2. Per the germline V gene, CDR1 is SGHAT and CDR2 is FQNNGV. The CDR3 is made up of 16 amino acids.

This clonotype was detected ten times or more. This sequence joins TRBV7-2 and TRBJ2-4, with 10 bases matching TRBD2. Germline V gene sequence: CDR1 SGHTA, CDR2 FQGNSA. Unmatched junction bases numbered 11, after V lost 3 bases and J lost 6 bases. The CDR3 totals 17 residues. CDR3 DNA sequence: TGTGCCAGCAGCTTTGGCGCTAGCGGGAGCGTGATAAACATTCAGTACTTC. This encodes CASSFGASGSVINIQYF.

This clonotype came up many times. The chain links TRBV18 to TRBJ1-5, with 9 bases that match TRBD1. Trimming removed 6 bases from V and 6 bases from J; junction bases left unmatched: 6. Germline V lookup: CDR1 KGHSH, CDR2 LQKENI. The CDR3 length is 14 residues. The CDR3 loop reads CASSGQGSSQPQHF. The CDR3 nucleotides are TGTGCCAGCTCGGGACAGGGTAGTAGTCAGCCCCAGCATTTT.

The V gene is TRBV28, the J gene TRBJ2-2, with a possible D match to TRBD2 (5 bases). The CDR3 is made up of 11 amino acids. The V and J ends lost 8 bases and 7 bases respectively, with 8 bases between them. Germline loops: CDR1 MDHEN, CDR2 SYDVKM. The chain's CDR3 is CASGRGGELFF. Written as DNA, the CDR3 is TGTGCCAGCGGACGGGGCGGGGAGCTGTTTTTT.

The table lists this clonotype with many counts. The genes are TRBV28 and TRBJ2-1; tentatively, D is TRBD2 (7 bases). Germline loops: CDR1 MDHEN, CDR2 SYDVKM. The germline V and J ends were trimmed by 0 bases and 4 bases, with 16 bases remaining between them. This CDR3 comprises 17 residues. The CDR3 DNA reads TGTGCCAGCAGTTTATGGACCGGCGGGGGCCATTACAATGAGCAGTTCTTC. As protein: CASSLWTGGGHYNEQFF.

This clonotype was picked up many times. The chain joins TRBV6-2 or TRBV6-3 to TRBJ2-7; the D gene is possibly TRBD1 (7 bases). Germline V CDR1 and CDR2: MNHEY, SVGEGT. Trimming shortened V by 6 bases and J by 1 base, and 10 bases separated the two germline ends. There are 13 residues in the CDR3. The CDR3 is CASRAGGSYEQYF. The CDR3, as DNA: TGTGCCAGCAGGGCAGGGGGGTCCTACGAGCAGTACTTC.

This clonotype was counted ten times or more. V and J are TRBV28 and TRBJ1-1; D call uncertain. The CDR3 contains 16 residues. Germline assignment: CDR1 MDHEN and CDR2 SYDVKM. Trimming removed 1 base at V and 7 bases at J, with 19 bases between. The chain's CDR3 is CASSLLSGPSLDEAFF. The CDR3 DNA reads TGTGCCAGCAGTTTATTGTCCGGGCCTAGTTTAGATGAAGCTTTCTTT.

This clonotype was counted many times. The CDR3 region is CASSPPSSYEQYF. For the CDR3, the DNA is TGTGCCAGCAGTCCGCCGAGCTCCTACGAGCAGTACTTC. The rearrangement joins TRBV12-3 or TRBV12-4 to TRBJ2-7; D is undetermined. The CDR3 is made up of 13 amino acids. V was trimmed by 5 bases and J by 0 bases, leaving 8 bases between them.

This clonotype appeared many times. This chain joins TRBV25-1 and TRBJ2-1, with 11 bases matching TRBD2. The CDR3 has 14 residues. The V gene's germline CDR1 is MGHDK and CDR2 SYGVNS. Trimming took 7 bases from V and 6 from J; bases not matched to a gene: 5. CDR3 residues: CASTLAGGRNEQFF. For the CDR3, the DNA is TGTGCCAGCACGCTAGCGGGGGGACGCAATGAGCAGTTCTTC. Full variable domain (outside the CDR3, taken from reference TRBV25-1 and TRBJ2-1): EADIYQTPRYLVIGTGKKITLECSQTMGHDKMYWYQQDPGMELHLIHYSYGVNSTEKGDLSSESTVSRIRTEHFPLTLESARPSHTSQYLCASTLAGGRNEQFFGPGTRLTVL.

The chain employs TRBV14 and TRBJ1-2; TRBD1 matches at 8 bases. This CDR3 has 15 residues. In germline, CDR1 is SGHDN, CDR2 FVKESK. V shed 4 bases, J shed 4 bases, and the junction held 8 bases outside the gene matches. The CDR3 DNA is TGTGCCAGCAGCCCGCGGACAGGGTTGGGCTATGGCTACACCTTC. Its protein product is CASSPRTGLGYGYTF.

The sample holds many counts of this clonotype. CDR3 in amino acids: CASSYTLPASDSYNEQFF. As DNA, the CDR3 is TGTGCCAGCAGTTACACCCTCCCGGCTAGCGACTCCTACAATGAGCAGTTCTTC. This chain connects TRBV6-5 to TRBJ2-1; possible D gene TRBD2, 6 bases. Germline V gene lookup returns CDR1 MNHEY and CDR2 SVGAGI. The CDR3 is made up of 18 amino acids. Trimming removed 2 bases from V and 0 bases from J, with 17 bases in between.

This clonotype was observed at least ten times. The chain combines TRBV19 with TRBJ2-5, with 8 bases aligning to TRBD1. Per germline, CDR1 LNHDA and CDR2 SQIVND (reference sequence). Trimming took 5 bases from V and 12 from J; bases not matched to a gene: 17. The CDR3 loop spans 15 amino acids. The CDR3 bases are TGTGCCAGTAGTGTAATCCCGGGACAGGAGTCGCTGAAGTACTTC. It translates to CASSVIPGQESLKYF.

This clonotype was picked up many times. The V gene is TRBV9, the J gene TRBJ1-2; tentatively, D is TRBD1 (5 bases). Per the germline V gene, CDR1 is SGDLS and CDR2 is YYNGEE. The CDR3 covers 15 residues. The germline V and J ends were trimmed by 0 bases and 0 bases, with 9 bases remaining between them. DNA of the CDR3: TGTGCCAGCAGCGTAGGGGACGGACCTAACTATGGCTACACCTTC. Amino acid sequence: CASSVGDGPNYGYTF.

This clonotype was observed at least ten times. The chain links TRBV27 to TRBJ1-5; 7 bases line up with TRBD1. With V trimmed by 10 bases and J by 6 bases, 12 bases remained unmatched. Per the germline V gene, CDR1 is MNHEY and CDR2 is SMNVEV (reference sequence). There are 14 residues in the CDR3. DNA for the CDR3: TGTGCCACATCGGTGGAGGGGGCGTTTCAGCCCCAGCATTTT. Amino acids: CATSVEGAFQPQHF.